The 5 T cell receptor beta chains presented below share a single source sample, sequenced in a study of T cells in Graves' hyperthyroidism and ophthalmopathy. Amplification yielded TCR beta CDR3 regions, with RNA transcripts as the source. First-round RT-PCR targeting the TCR CDR3 was performed with the HTBI primer set. Using its own MiXCR run on the multiplex PCR reads, TCRdb lists one record per CDR3 protein. The data show roughly 99,000 distinct CDR3 sequences, about 17% seen once. The sequencing sample was made of blood. These receptors were obtained from a woman between 45 and 65 years old with Graves' hyperthyroidism.

The rearrangement uses TRBV2 and TRBJ2-5; TRBD1 agrees at 7 bases. The CDR3 totals 14 residues. CDR1 and CDR2 from the germline V gene are SNHLY and FYNNEI. Unmatched junction bases numbered 3, after V lost 5 bases and J lost 0 bases. The CDR3 DNA reads TGTGCCAGCAGTCCACAGGGGTACCAAGAGACCCAGTACTTC. It specifies CASSPQGYQETQYF.

The V gene is TRBV6-5, the J gene TRBJ2-5, with 7 bases fitting TRBD1. V dropped 0 bases and J dropped 3; count of bases not matched to a gene: 7. The CDR3 consists of 16 residues. Germline values: CDR1 MNHEY, CDR2 SVGAGI. CDR3 coding DNA: TGTGCCAGCAGTTACTCGTCGACAGGGCGGGAAGAGACCCAGTACTTC. This encodes CASSYSSTGREETQYF.

This clonotype showed up many times. For the CDR3, the DNA is TGTGCCAGCAGCCAACCTCGGGGGTTCCTGTCCGGGGAGCTGTTTTTT. This translates into CASSQPRGFLSGELFF. The chain is built from TRBV3-1 and TRBJ2-2, with a tentative D call TRBD2 (6 bases). The V end lost 2 bases, the J end lost 6 bases, and 16 bases lay between the germline ends. The CDR3 runs to 16 residues. From germline, CDR1 is LGHDT and CDR2 YNNKEL (reference sequence).

This clonotype showed up many times. V usage is TRBV20-1 and J usage is TRBJ2-1, with 7 bases aligning to TRBD2. Germline V gene data show CDR1 as DFQATT and CDR2 as SNEGSKA (reference sequence). V gave up 2 bases and J gave up 3 bases; unmatched junction bases: 4. The CDR3 has 14 amino acids. CDR3 sequence reads: CSARFPGGYNEQFF. In DNA form, the CDR3 reads TGCAGTGCTAGATTCCCGGGAGGCTACAATGAGCAGTTCTTC.

The table lists this clonotype with many counts. The chain couples TRBV18 to TRBJ2-2; unclear D gene. The CDR3 totals 16 residues. Trimming left V 0 bases short and J 6 bases short, with 14 bases between. Germline assignment: CDR1 KGHSH and CDR2 LQKENI. CDR3 region: CASSPPPLWNPGELFF. The CDR3 DNA reads as TGTGCCAGCTCACCACCACCGCTATGGAATCCCGGGGAGCTGTTTTTT.